This TCR beta chain emerged from a study of identical twins. Broader study findings: Some out-of-frame alpha sequences were shared by twins, and these showed excess low generation probability. Insertion counts were lower in abundant cord blood beta clonotypes, a trend that memory repertoires did not show. Excess sharing between twins was weaker in beta out-of-frame sequences. Conclusions were based on cross-sectional statistical analysis, without following the same donors.

Trimming shortened V by 6 bases and J by 1 base, and 9 bases separated the two germline ends. CDR3 length: 13 amino acids. The germline gives CDR1 SGHRS, CDR2 YFSETQ. TCRdb recomputed calls from the 5' RACE reads with MiXCR, one row per CDR3 protein. The sample yields about 210,000 distinct CDR3 sequences, over 8% seen once. Concerning this clonotype: The antigen remains unidentified.

What was sequenced was memory (CD45RO+) T cells sorted from blood. The V gene is TRBV5-1, the J gene TRBJ2-3; no firm D call. The TCR comes from a woman under 30 in good health. CDR3 coding DNA: TGCGCCAGCAACCTTGAGGGCACAGATACGCAGTATTTT. This encodes CASNLEGTDTQYF.